Sequencing of this T cell receptor (beta chain) was carried out in a study of CD8+ T cells in alopecia areata. Study results and limitations: Because one nonresponder was included, the link of baseline CD8+ expansion to response is considered uncertain. In scalp samples, resident alphabeta T cells of normal skin are also sequenced.

As the sequencing template, cDNA was produced by extracting RNA and reverse transcribing it. The assay was immunoSEQ multiplex PCR, and TCRdb's table has in-frame clones only and misses some. In the table there are 110,000 to 150,000 clones, nearly 55% of which are singletons. Details on this clone: Its matching antigen is unknown.

The treatment: oral pan-JAK inhibitor, 5-10 mg twice daily. The study team obtained lesional scalp punch biopsies and peripheral blood from alopecia areata patients. V gave up 1 base and J gave up 3 bases, with 13 bases separating them. There are 15 residues in the CDR3. The V gene's germline CDR1 is LGHNA and CDR2 YSLEER. The V and J genes are TRBV4-3 and TRBJ2-7; D not certain. The sequence was obtained from a human donor with alopecia areata. Material: CD8+ T cells sorted from blood, obtained at week 4, from a patient treated with tofacitinib. The CDR3 spells CASSQGRRTSYEQYF. In DNA, the CDR3 is TGCGCCAGCAGCCAAGGTCGGCGGACCAGCTACGAGCAGTACTTC.